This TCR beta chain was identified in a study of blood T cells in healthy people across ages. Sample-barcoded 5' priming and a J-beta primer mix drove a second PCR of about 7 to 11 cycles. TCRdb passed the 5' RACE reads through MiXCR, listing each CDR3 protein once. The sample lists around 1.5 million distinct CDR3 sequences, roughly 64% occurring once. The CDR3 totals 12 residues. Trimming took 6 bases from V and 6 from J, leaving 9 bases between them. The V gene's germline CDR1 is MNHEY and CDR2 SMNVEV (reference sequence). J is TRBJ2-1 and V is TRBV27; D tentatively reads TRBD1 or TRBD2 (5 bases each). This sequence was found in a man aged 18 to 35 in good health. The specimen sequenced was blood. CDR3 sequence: CASRGTVNEQFF. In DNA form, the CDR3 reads TGTGCCAGCAGGGGGACCGTCAATGAGCAGTTCTTC.